This T cell receptor (beta chain) appears in the sequencing data of a study of blood T cell repertoires in COVID-19 (dated by TCRdb to 2018 to 2021). Study-wide context: The collaborator samples originated in the United States, Italy and Spain and spanned the acute and convalescent phases of COVID-19. The samples were drawn from the first 160 participants of the ongoing ImmuneRACE study and from roughly 1,300 subjects provided by 6 global collaborators. HLA class I and class II types, where available, came from metadata supplied by the sample provider rather than from assay-based typing. The dataset comprised deeply sampled blood TCRbeta repertoires from subjects exposed to, actively infected with, or recovered from COVID-19. The repertoires were released in a freely available public database meant as a resource for research on the immune response to SARS-CoV-2. The sample metadata nearly always contained a de-identified subject ID, COVID-19 status, age in years and sex. The prospective study material was composed of cDNA or gDNA derived from T cells, B-cell-depleted T cells, or PBMCs.

This clone was seen a handful of times. Its specific antigen is unknown. Base qualities are not provided; no much larger clone lies one nucleotide away. One collaborating source in Seattle enrolled patients while the patients were actively infected and followed the patients over time throughout the course of disease. Each collaborating institution followed its own protocols to collect whole blood in K2EDTA tubes. Collaborator samples were shipped for TCRbeta analysis as frozen whole blood, isolated PBMCs, or DNA extracted from either sample type. TCRbeta CDR3 regions were amplified from genomic DNA using the immunoSEQ Assay, a bias-controlled multiplex PCR. The original methods were these. The number of nucleated cells in each sample was estimated by amplification of reference gene primers within the assay. To quantify the absolute abundance of each unique TCRbeta CDR3 rearrangement, sequence reads were collapsed and filtered. For each sample, productive Simpson clonality was calculated as the square root of Simpson's diversity index across productive rearrangements. Drawn from immuneACCESS, this table holds only the in-frame rearrangements with V and J called that TCRdb kept. Clones are partly lost; checked studies trace under half to an unresolved V gene and leave the rest unexplained. V and J calls and clone size are as listed in that table; D and trimming were resolved from the DNA. The table for this sample lists 250,000 to 350,000 clones; around 81% of them were counted only once. Around a sixth of the sample is taken by the ten largest.

Results and caveats for the whole study, not just this receptor: Clinical and demographic metadata were provided uncurated, with the amount varying by source and participant.

Including the terminal cysteine and phenylalanine, the CDR3 comprises 15 residues. Only the CDR3 region is kept as DNA, spanning 45 bases read in frame from base 1. V and J lose 7 bases and 1 base, and a span of 16 bases separates them. CDR1 and CDR2 (ENHRY, SYGVKD) derive from the germline V gene. Sequenced sample: peripheral blood. The clonotype comes from a person aged 70 to 85 with COVID-19, enrolled during active disease. The receptor chain draws on TRBV10-3 and TRBJ1-1; the D gene is not confidently resolved. Read as DNA, the sequence is TGTGCCATCATGGGGAGGCGCCGCGGGAACACTGAAGCTTTCTTT. Protein translation: CAIMGRRRGNTEAFF.